This TCR beta chain appears in the sequencing data of a study of T cell repertoires in cytomegalovirus infection. TCRdb passed the reads through MiXCR, listing each CDR3 protein once. The profile shows 700,000 to 850,000 distinct CDR3 sequences, about 31% of them singletons. About this clonotype: What it binds is unknown.

Germline values: CDR1 KGHSH, CDR2 LQKENI. With 4 bases removed from V and 4 bases from J, the gap between germline ends came to 16 bases. CDR3 length: 15 residues. Whole-study results and caveats: CMV carriers with the relevant HLA were identified by cumulative public TCR beta family frequency. It was HLA-C-restricted CMV-specific TCR beta clonotypes that dominated the response ex vivo.

This rearrangement joins TRBV18 to TRBJ2-5, with D possibly being TRBD1 (6 bases). This TCR was sampled from a human donor in good health (CMV status not recorded). Some clones in this sample may be carry-over from other donors' samples. This specimen consisted of cultured CD8+ T cells from PBMCs, obtained from culture after CMV antigen stimulation. This CDR3 is CASSLAGDRLETQYF. The CDR3 DNA is TGTGCCAGCTCACTTGCAGGGGATCGCCTAGAGACCCAGTACTTC.